One T cell receptor (beta chain) is described in this entry. Its antigen is still unknown. The data were taken from a study of naive and memory T cell subsets. Two oligonucleotides, mixed equimolar, formed the beta constant-region primer covering TRBC1 and TRBC2. Ligation attached a single-stranded oligonucleotide with a 12-nucleotide UMI and the SP2 primer to the cDNA 3' end. TCRdb processed the UMI-ligation and nested PCR reads anew with MiXCR; each CDR3 protein has one entry. The sample records 140,000 to 150,000 distinct CDR3 sequences, over 15% being singletons. Overnight CMV lysate stimulation of fresh PBMCs defined donor CMV status by CD4+ IFNgamma. The CDR3 sequence is 15 residues long. The ends lost 4 bases at V and 8 bases at J; junction bases unmatched: 10. Germline CDR1 reads SGHDT; CDR2 reads YYEEEE. General study results and limits: In CD4 and CD8 cells, diversity dropped from naive through EMRA.

This sequence originates from a human donor in good health. The chain employs TRBV5-6 and TRBJ2-1; 9 positions agree with TRBD1. The sample consisted of naive CD4+ T cells from blood. This CDR3 reads CASSLTRDRVDEQFF. In DNA, the CDR3 is TGTGCCAGCAGCCTCACCCGGGACAGGGTTGATGAGCAGTTCTTC. Together with reference TRBV5-6 and TRBJ2-1, the CDR3 gives the full variable domain: DAGVTQSPTHLIKTRGQQVTLRCSPKSGHDTVSWYQQALGQGPQFIFQYYEEEERQRGNFPDRFSGHQFPNYSSELNVNALLLGDSALYLCASSLTRDRVDEQFFGPGTRLTVL.